Below, 22 T cell receptor beta chains from the same sample are listed, as sequenced in a study of T cell responses to AZD1222 COVID-19 vaccine. Profiled with immunoSEQ multiplex PCR; TCRdb holds only in-frame clones, not every one. Here the sample spans 100,000 to 150,000 clones, roughly 90% being singletons. Source: peripheral blood, taken 28 days after the second AZD1222 dose. These receptors were taken from an adult who received the AZD1222 COVID-19 vaccine.

The chain has TRBV24-1 and TRBJ1-3; possibly TRBD1 for D (6 bases). The CDR3 length is 15 residues. The V and J ends lost 6 bases and 2 bases respectively, with 13 bases between them. Germline CDR1 and CDR2: KGHDR and SFDVKD. The CDR3 sequence is CATSRYRVPGNTIYF. Here the CDR3 DNA reads TGTGCCACCAGTCGTTACAGGGTCCCTGGAAACACCATATATTTT.

This rearrangement joins TRBV11-1 to TRBJ2-3; 12 positions agree with TRBD1. Germline trimming cut 8 bases from V and 4 bases from J; bases unmatched to any gene: 7. Germline CDR1 SGHAT, CDR2 FQDESV (reference sequence). The CDR3 loop spans 15 amino acids. This chain's CDR3 is CASRSGTGGPDTQYF. The DNA of the CDR3 is TGTGCCAGCCGATCCGGGACAGGGGGCCCAGATACGCAGTATTTT.

The chain employs TRBV27 and TRBJ1-2, with no clear D. Germline V gene data show CDR1 as MNHEY and CDR2 as SMNVEV (reference sequence). V was clipped by 4 bases and J by 4 bases, with 19 bases between them. The CDR3 consists of 16 residues. CDR3 sequence: CASSSSVVTGSYGYTF. The CDR3 DNA sequence: TGTGCCAGCAGTTCCTCCGTTGTTACGGGATCCTATGGCTACACCTTC.

The J gene is TRBJ1-6, the V gene TRBV19, with TRBD1 matching over 9 bases. There are 16 residues in the CDR3. Per germline, CDR1 LNHDA and CDR2 SQIVND (reference sequence). V was pared by 5 bases and J by 7 bases, with 9 bases of the junction left unmatched. CDR3 in amino acids: CASSQDRGSLNSPLHF. The CDR3 bases are TGTGCCAGTAGTCAAGACAGGGGGTCCTTAAATTCACCCCTCCACTTT.

This clone has a handful of counts. The chain employs TRBV30 and TRBJ2-7, with 10 bases identical to TRBD2. This CDR3 has 16 residues. Germline V CDR1 and CDR2: GTSNPN, SVGIG (reference sequence). J was trimmed by 2 bases and V by 2 bases; bases with no gene match: 9. This chain's CDR3 is CAWSNPSGSPPYEQYF. The DNA of the CDR3 is TGTGCCTGGAGTAATCCTAGCGGGAGTCCCCCCTACGAGCAGTACTTC.

This chain connects TRBV13 to TRBJ2-7; D is ambiguous. CDR1 PRHDT and CDR2 FYEKMQ come from the germline V gene (reference sequence). The CDR3 contains 13 residues. Trimming left V 3 bases short and J 4 bases short, with 10 bases between. The CDR3 loop is CASSLLEGYEQYF. CDR3 bases: TGTGCCAGCAGCTTGTTGGAAGGGTACGAGCAGTACTTC.

This chain uses TRBV2 with TRBJ1-6, with 9 bases matching TRBD1. CDR1 is SNHLY and CDR2 is FYNNEI in the germline V gene. The CDR3 length is 15 residues. With 6 bases clipped from V and 9 bases from J, the junction kept 9 bases outside the gene matches. The CDR3 loop reads CASSAATGGFSPLHF. CDR3 in DNA: TGTGCCAGCAGCGCCGCGACAGGGGGGTTTTCACCCCTCCACTTT.

The chain has TRBV15 and TRBJ1-2; D is uncertain. Germline-derived CDR1 and CDR2 are LNHNV and YYDKDF (reference sequence). The CDR3 is made up of 14 amino acids. V was shortened by 0 bases and J by 1 base, with 6 bases between the two germline ends. The CDR3 DNA is TGTGCCACCAGCAGAGACTGGGGTAACTATGGCTACACCTTC. Translated: CATSRDWGNYGYTF.

This rearrangement joins TRBV2 to TRBJ2-6; D unresolved. The length of the CDR3 is 17 residues. Trimming left V 1 base short and J 0 bases short, with 10 bases between. In germline, CDR1 is SNHLY, CDR2 FYNNEI. The CDR3: CASSEEGAGSGANVLTF. In DNA, the CDR3 is TGTGCCAGCAGTGAAGAGGGTGCAGGCTCTGGGGCCAACGTCCTGACTTTC.

This clone was recorded once. The chain recombines TRBV7-3 with TRBJ1-1; D might be TRBD1 (5 bases). The CDR3 extends over 14 amino acids. The germline CDR1 and CDR2 sequences are SGHTA and FQGTGA. Between the trimmed V and J ends, which lost 4 bases and 1 base, there was a span of 10 bases. CDR3 in DNA: TGTGCCAGCAGCTCCTCGGGGGGGAACACTGAAGCTTTCTTT. Translated: CASSSSGGNTEAFF.

This clone was detected only once. The genes are TRBV12-5 and TRBJ2-7; D possibly corresponds to TRBD2 (5 bases). CDR3 size: 13 residues. CDR1 and CDR2 (germline): LGHNT, FRNRAP. V was clipped by 9 bases and J by 2 bases, with 14 bases between them. CDR3 sequence (DNA): TGTGCTAGCAGGTCCGGGGTGACCTACGAGCAGTACTTC. It codes for CASRSGVTYEQYF.

The gene calls are TRBV25-1 and TRBJ2-7; D may correspond to TRBD1 or TRBD2 (5 bases each). The CDR3 has 13 amino acids. With 0 bases removed from V and 9 bases from J, the gap between germline ends came to 12 bases. Germline V gene sequence: CDR1 MGHDK, CDR2 SYGVNS. CDR3 nucleotides: TGTGCCAGCAGTGAATATATGGGGGACCGGCAGTACTTC. It yields the protein CASSEYMGDRQYF.

The chain combines TRBV9 with TRBJ1-1; TRBD1 might be the D (5 bases). Germline CDR1 reads SGDLS; CDR2 reads YYNGEE. The CDR3 runs 14 residues. The V gene lost 2 bases and the J gene lost 3 bases, with 11 bases spanning the gap. CDR3 bases: TGTGCCAGCAGCGTTACGACAGTCCACACTGAAGCTTTCTTT. It translates to CASSVTTVHTEAFF.

This chain joins TRBV12-3 or TRBV12-4 and TRBJ2-2; D possibly corresponds to TRBD2 (5 bases). The V end lost 3 bases, the J end lost 7 bases, and 9 bases lay between the germline ends. This CDR3 is 13 amino acids long. This chain's CDR3 is CASSFEGHGELFF. The CDR3 bases are TGTGCCAGCAGTTTTGAGGGTCACGGGGAGCTGTTTTTT.

The genes are TRBV9 and TRBJ1-1; D may be TRBD1 (6 bases). This CDR3 contains 16 residues. The V end was cut by 3 bases, the J end by 3 bases, with 18 bases between. The germline V gene encodes CDR1 SGDLS and CDR2 YYNGEE. The CDR3 DNA follows: TGTGCCAGCAGCGCCGGAGGCCAGGGGCGGGACACTGAAGCTTTCTTT. Amino acid sequence: CASSAGGQGRDTEAFF. Variable domain in full (rest from reference TRBV9 and TRBJ1-1): DSGVTQTPKHLITATGQRVTLRCSPRSGDLSVYWYQQSLDQGLQFLIQYYNGEERAKGNILERFSAQQFPDLHSELNLSSLELGDSALYFCASSAGGQGRDTEAFFGQGTRLTVV.

This clone was picked up a small number of times. V gene TRBV5-4 combines with J gene TRBJ2-1, with D possibly matching TRBD1 (5 bases). Between the trimmed V and J ends, which lost 6 bases and 2 bases, there was a span of 15 bases. Per germline, CDR1 SGHNT and CDR2 YYREEE (reference sequence). The CDR3 runs 15 residues. CDR3 protein: CASTLLTGAYNEQFF. CDR3 DNA: TGTGCCAGCACCTTACTAACAGGAGCCTACAATGAGCAGTTCTTC.

The CDR3: CASSLAGQSLGGSEAFF. CDR3 in DNA: TGTGCCAGCAGCTTAGCGGGACAGAGCTTAGGGGGGTCTGAAGCTTTCTTT. The J gene is TRBJ1-1, the V gene TRBV11-2; 7 nucleotides match TRBD1. Looked up from germline, CDR1 is SGHAT and CDR2 is FQNNGV. J was trimmed by 6 bases and V by 1 base; bases with no gene match: 14. CDR3 length: 17 residues.

V is TRBV7-3 and J is TRBJ2-3, with D perhaps TRBD2 (5 bases). The V end was cut by 5 bases, the J end by 6 bases, with 15 bases between. This CDR3 comprises 14 residues. The germline CDR1 and CDR2 sequences are SGHTA and FQGTGA. The CDR3 nucleotides are TGTGCCAGCAGCCACCTTACTAGTTCGGATACGCAGTATTTT. It yields the protein CASSHLTSSDTQYF.

The gene calls are TRBV2 and TRBJ1-1, with TRBD1 matching over 7 bases. The CDR3 is made up of 17 amino acids. V was pared by 5 bases and J by 0 bases, with 12 bases of the junction left unmatched. CDR1 and CDR2 (germline): SNHLY, FYNNEI. The CDR3 spells CASSLGTGVFMNTEAFF. The CDR3 bases are TGTGCCAGCAGTTTGGGAACAGGGGTCTTTATGAACACTGAAGCTTTCTTT. The entire variable domain, with the rest obtained from reference TRBV2 and TRBJ1-1, is as follows: EPEVTQTPSHQVTQMGQEVILRCVPISNHLYFYWYRQILGQKVEFLVSFYNNEISEKSEIFDDQFSVERPDGSNFTLKIRSTKLEDSAMYFCASSLGTGVFMNTEAFFGQGTRLTVV.

The V and J genes are TRBV5-4 and TRBJ2-7, with D possibly TRBD2 on 5 matching bases. V was cut by 2 bases and J by 4 bases, with 10 bases left in between. The CDR3 consists of 13 residues. The V gene's germline CDR1 is SGHNT and CDR2 YYREEE (reference sequence). CDR3 protein: CASSFIGRYEQYF. CDR3 DNA sequence: TGTGCCAGCAGCTTCATAGGGAGATACGAGCAGTACTTC. The complete variable domain, with remaining parts taken from reference TRBV5-4 and TRBJ2-7, reads ETGVTQSPTHLIKTRGQQVTLRCSSQSGHNTVSWYQQALGQGPQFIFQYYREEENGRGNFPPRFSGLQFPNYSSELNVNALELDDSALYLCASSFIGRYEQYFGPGTRLTVT.

J is TRBJ1-2 and V is TRBV3-1 (or the pseudogene TRBV3-2), with a possible D match to TRBD1 (6 bases). The CDR3 runs to 17 residues. The ends were cut back, 0 bases at V and 0 bases at J, with 14 bases in the middle. Germline CDR1 is LGHDT and CDR2 is YNNKEL (reference sequence). Written as DNA, the CDR3 is TGTGCCAGCAGCCAAGAAACGAGACAGGAACCTAACTATGGCTACACCTTC. It yields the protein CASSQETRQEPNYGYTF.

The J gene is TRBJ2-7, the V gene TRBV7-9; tentatively, D is TRBD1 or TRBD2 (6 bases each). Trimming took 0 bases from V and 3 from J, leaving 15 bases between them. This CDR3 comprises 16 residues. Germline V gene data show CDR1 as SEHNR and CDR2 as FQNEAQ (reference sequence). CDR3 bases: TGTGCCAGCAGCTTAGCCGAGGGGGAGGTTAGCTACGAGCAGTACTTC. It encodes CASSLAEGEVSYEQYF.